The rows below give T cell receptor beta chains drawn from one sample of a study of response to subunit inactivated influenza vaccine. One entry per CDR3 protein results from TCRdb running MiXCR on the RT-PCR reads. This table holds more than 600,000 distinct CDR3 sequences, around 18% found once. The source material was PBMCs from blood, sampled about 5 days after vaccination. The receptors come from a man aged 50-59 years who received an inactivated influenza vaccine. The CDR3 runs from the conserved cysteine through the conserved F or W. The D gene is left open where the match is weak. Not every row has a clone size; where given, it reads once, few, many or a size class.

D,J,size,V,CDR3,DNA
TRBD2,TRBJ2-2,many,TRBV7-2,CASSLMLAGGPGELFF,TGTGCCAGCAGCTTAATGCTAGCGGGAGGACCCGGGGAGCTGTTTTTT
TRBD1,TRBJ2-7,.,TRBV5-1,CASSPGQGRHEQYF,TGCGCCAGCAGCCCAGGACAGGGGAGGCACGAGCAGTACTTC
.,TRBJ1-4,few,TRBV5-1,CASSGSSRDEKLFF,TGCGCCAGCAGCGGATCAAGCAGAGATGAAAAACTGTTTTTT
.,TRBJ2-1,.,TRBV4-2,CASSQDELAAYNEQFF,TGTGCCAGCAGCCAAGATGAACTAGCTGCTTACAATGAGCAGTTCTTC
.,TRBJ1-2,.,TRBV12-5,CASGPNSGLSGYTF,TGTGCTAGTGGTCCCAACTCGGGACTTAGTGGCTACACCTTC
.,TRBJ2-1,.,TRBV28,CASTPANYNEQFF,TGTGCCAGCACCCCCGCAAATTACAATGAGCAGTTCTTC
.,TRBJ2-3,.,TRBV3-1,CASRNQGSDTQYF,TGTGCCAGCAGGAATCAGGGCTCAGATACGCAGTATTTT
.,TRBJ2-7,.,TRBV15,CATSSRRAGGSYEQYF,TGTGCCACCAGCTCCCGGAGGGCAGGGGGCTCCTACGAGCAGTACTTC
.,TRBJ2-3,few,TRBV7-9,CASSLELGGTGTDTQYF,TGTGCCAGCAGCTTAGAGTTAGGGGGTACCGGCACAGATACGCAGTATTTT
.,TRBJ1-4,many,TRBV7-9,CAYGGEKLFF,TGTGCCTATGGAGGTGAAAAACTGTTTTTT
TRBD2,TRBJ2-3,.,TRBV18,CASSPRTSGLSSTDTQYF,TGTGCCAGCTCACCACGGACTAGCGGTCTTTCTAGCACAGATACGCAGTATTTT
.,TRBJ2-7,few,TRBV5-6,CASSLSGSTPREQYF,TGTGCCAGCAGCTTGTCAGGGAGCACCCCCCGCGAGCAGTACTTC
TRBD1,TRBJ1-6,.,TRBV20-1,CSARKQGAGNSPLHF,TGCAGTGCTAGAAAACAGGGGGCAGGGAATTCACCCCTCCACTTT
TRBD1,TRBJ2-2,.,TRBV29-1,CSVSQGIGELFF,TGCAGCGTGTCACAGGGGATCGGGGAGCTGTTTTTT
TRBD1,TRBJ2-7,few,TRBV6-5,CVSGGQGYEQYF,TGTGTCAGCGGCGGACAGGGGTACGAGCAGTACTTC
.,TRBJ1-6,.,TRBV20-1,CSASWRQPRNSPLHF,TGCAGTGCTAGTTGGCGGCAGCCAAGGAATTCACCCCTCCACTTT
.,TRBJ1-1,.,TRBV7-2,CASSLNSARSTEAFF,TGTGCCAGCAGCTTAAATTCGGCCCGAAGCACTGAAGCTTTCTTT
.,TRBJ1-1,.,TRBV4-1,CASSQDRDPGEAFF,TGCGCCAGCAGCCAAGATCGGGACCCGGGAGAAGCTTTCTTT
.,TRBJ1-1,.,TRBV5-1,CASSPVGSRIGEAFF,TGCGCCAGCAGCCCTGTTGGTAGCCGGATTGGTGAAGCTTTCTTT
.,TRBJ2-1,.,TRBV9,CASSEAPSYNEQFF,TGTGCCAGCAGTGAGGCCCCCTCCTACAATGAGCAGTTCTTC
.,TRBJ2-7,.,TRBV12-3/TRBV12-4,CASSLAIGSLHYEQYF,TGTGCCAGCAGTTTAGCCATCGGGTCCCTACACTACGAGCAGTACTTC
.,TRBJ2-7,.,TRBV27,CASSPLVGFAVYEQYF,TGTGCCAGCAGTCCCCTCGTGGGGTTTGCTGTCTACGAGCAGTACTTC
.,TRBJ2-2,.,TRBV4-3,CASSQQQGTGELFF,TGCGCCAGCAGCCAGCAACAGGGAACCGGGGAGCTGTTTTTT
TRBD2,TRBJ2-1,few,TRBV20-1,CSARASGRKFEQFF,TGCAGTGCTAGAGCCAGCGGGAGAAAATTTGAGCAGTTCTTC
.,TRBJ1-2,many,TRBV6-6,CASGGYGYTF,TGTGCCAGCGGCGGCTATGGCTACACCTTC
.,TRBJ1-5,.,TRBV19,CASSMGPGQPQHF,TGTGCCAGTAGTATGGGTCCTGGCCAGCCCCAGCATTTT
.,TRBJ2-3,.,TRBV20-1,CSASGATTSTDTQYF,TGCAGTGCTAGCGGGGCTACTACTAGCACAGATACGCAGTATTTT
.,TRBJ1-1,many,TRBV29-1,CSVGLLTEAFF,TGCAGCGTTGGCCTCCTAACTGAAGCTTTCTTT
.,TRBJ1-2,many,TRBV6-1,CASSPFLNYGYTF,TGTGCCAGCAGTCCTTTTCTTAACTATGGCTACACCTTC
TRBD1,TRBJ2-1,.,TRBV7-8,CASSLAFLDRGDNEQFF,TGTGCCAGCAGCTTAGCGTTTCTGGACAGGGGGGACAATGAGCAGTTCTTC
.,TRBJ1-4,few,TRBV20-1,CSAQDSLIGKLFF,TGCAGTGCTCAGGACAGTTTAATCGGAAAACTGTTTTTT
.,TRBJ1-1,.,TRBV20-1,CSARAGSAGRTEAFF,TGCAGTGCTAGAGCAGGATCCGCAGGGCGGACTGAAGCTTTCTTT
TRBD1,TRBJ1-4,.,TRBV6-1,CASRTGTGGEKLFF,TGTGCCAGCAGGACCGGGACAGGGGGGGAAAAACTGTTTTTT
TRBD1,TRBJ1-5,few,TRBV6-1,CASRRTTGDHSNQPQHF,TGTGCCAGCAGGAGGACGACAGGGGACCATAGCAATCAGCCCCAGCATTTT
.,TRBJ2-5,many,TRBV4-2,CASSQLSEPATQYF,TGTGCCAGCAGCCAGTTATCCGAACCGGCGACCCAGTACTTC
TRBD2,TRBJ2-7,.,TRBV20-1,CSAREFLAGGPYEQYF,TGCAGTGCTAGAGAGTTTCTAGCGGGGGGGCCCTACGAGCAGTACTTC
.,TRBJ1-1,.,TRBV7-9,CASSSRWGTEAFF,TGTGCCAGCAGCTCTAGGTGGGGAACTGAAGCTTTCTTT
.,TRBJ1-3,few,TRBV7-9,CASSLEPGISGNTIYF,TGTGCCAGCAGCTTAGAGCCAGGGATCTCTGGAAACACCATATATTTT
TRBD1,TRBJ2-2,few,TRBV6-1,CASRPGQGVAGELFF,TGTGCCAGCAGGCCGGGACAGGGGGTAGCCGGGGAGCTGTTTTTT
.,TRBJ2-5,.,TRBV6-5,CASSYPPGTQYF,TGTGCCAGCAGTTACCCCCCGGGGACCCAGTACTTC
TRBD2,TRBJ2-7,.,TRBV10-3,CAISLSGTYEQYF,TGTGCCATCAGCCTTAGCGGGACCTACGAGCAGTACTTC